These 6 T cell receptor beta chains were sequenced from one sample in a study of shared clonotypes between healthy human individuals (dated by TCRdb to 2020 to 2021). Preparation of the library involved the immunoSEQ multiplex PCR assay. TCRdb took over this immuneACCESS table, retaining in-frame rearrangements with V and J assigned. Such tables are incomplete; in checked studies, under half of the missing clones stem from an unresolved V gene, and the remainder is unexplained. The sample contains approximately 320,000 clones, over 65% of them found a single time. The ten most abundant clones make up 10% of the sample. What was sequenced was memory CD4+ T cells sorted from blood. The cell subset or site label, read with the paper, signifies: CD45RA-negative fraction. The source of these receptors is a man between 25 and 39 years old in good health.

The chain has TRBV19 and TRBJ2-1; D is ambiguous. V was clipped by 7 bases and J by 0 bases, with 10 bases between them. This CDR3 region has 14 residues. Germline CDR1 reads LNHDA; CDR2 reads SQIVND (reference sequence). CDR3 in DNA: TGTGCCAGTAAAGAGGACGGCTCCTACAATGAGCAGTTCTTC. Its translation: CASKEDGSYNEQFF. The full variable domain, completed using reference TRBV19 and TRBJ2-1, is DGGITQSPKYLFRKEGQNVTLSCEQNLNHDAMYWYRQDPGQGLRLIYYSQIVNDFQKGDIAEGYSVSREKKESFPLTVTSAQKNPTAFYLCASKEDGSYNEQFFGPGTRLTVL.

The J gene is TRBJ2-7, the V gene TRBV10-1; 8 bases agree with TRBD2. The germline V gene encodes CDR1 WNHNN and CDR2 SYGVQD (reference sequence). CDR3 size: 16 residues. J was trimmed by 0 bases and V by 5 bases; bases with no gene match: 9. CDR3 residues: CASSPSTSGGSYEQYF. The CDR3 nucleotides are TGCGCCAGCAGTCCCTCCACTAGCGGCGGCTCCTACGAGCAGTACTTC.

This clone was detected only a few times. The chain links TRBV21-1 to TRBJ2-6. TRBV21-1 is recorded as a pseudogene. CDR3 length: 17 amino acids. The CDR3 protein is CASSKGVDSSGANVLTF. The CDR3, as DNA: TGTGCCAGCAGCAAAGGGGTAGATTCCTCTGGGGCCAACGTCCTGACTTTC.

The J gene is TRBJ1-1, the V gene TRBV5-1, with D uncertain. Germline V CDR1 and CDR2: SGHRS, YFSETQ. The ends were cut back, 2 bases at V and 5 bases at J, with 16 bases in the middle. This CDR3 region has 15 residues. The CDR3 coding sequence is TGCGCCAGCAGCTTAGGGATTCTCGGTGAGACTGAAGCTTTCTTT. This sequence encodes CASSLGILGETEAFF.

V gene TRBV9 combines with J gene TRBJ1-3, with 8 bases matching TRBD1. The V gene's germline CDR1 is SGDLS and CDR2 YYNGEE. Germline trimming cut 3 bases from V and 1 base from J; bases unmatched to any gene: 6. The CDR3 is 16 residues long. The CDR3, as DNA: TGTGCCAGCAGCGCGGGACAGGCCGCATCTGGAAACACCATATATTTT. Translated, it gives CASSAGQAASGNTIYF.

On this clone: Given a much more abundant clone one base away, this may be a read error. The chain uses TRBV7-6 and TRBJ1-1; D is unresolved. With 1 base removed from V and 4 bases from J, the gap between germline ends came to 7 bases. Germline CDR1 is SGHVS and CDR2 is FNYEAQ. CDR3 length: 13 residues. The CDR3 nucleotides read TGTGCCAGCAGCTTAGGGGTAATCACTGAAGCTTTCTTT. Encoded protein: CASSLGVITEAFF. Looking up the rest from reference TRBV7-6 and TRBJ1-1 gives the full variable domain: GAGVSQSPRYKVTKRGQDVALRCDPISGHVSLYWYRQALGQGPEFLTYFNYEAQQDKSGLPNDRFSAERPEGSISTLTIQRTEQRDSAMYRCASSLGVITEAFFGQGTRLTVV.